Shown below are 29 T cell receptor beta chains from a single sample sequenced in a study of a mutant IDH1 vaccine in newly diagnosed glioma. Time point denoted: week 11, during vaccination. Mutant IDH1 20-mer peptide, at 300 ug, made up each vaccine dose, with topical imiquimod. What these receptors recognize is not known. Generated by immunoSEQ multiplex PCR, the TCRdb table keeps only in-frame clones and is missing some. The repertoire holds 34,000 or so clones, with around 78% as singletons. Specimen: PBMCs, collected from a glioma patient whose treatment included an IDH1 peptide vaccine. The receptors here all came from a man aged 25-45 years with glioma.

The genes are TRBV7-2 and TRBJ1-1; D is perhaps TRBD1 (5 bases). The CDR3 runs to 13 residues. The V gene lost 2 bases and the J gene lost 4 bases, with 8 bases spanning the gap. Germline assignment: CDR1 SGHTA and CDR2 FQGNSA. The CDR3: CASSLQGPTEAFF. The CDR3 DNA reads TGTGCCAGCAGCTTACAGGGTCCCACTGAAGCTTTCTTT.

The chain combines TRBV25-1 with TRBJ2-7; maybe TRBD2 (5 bases). V was trimmed by 1 base and J by 2 bases, leaving 9 bases between them. Germline V lookup: CDR1 MGHDK, CDR2 SYGVNS. The CDR3 covers 14 residues. The CDR3 DNA reads TGTGCCAGCAGTGAATCCGGGGTAGCCTACGAGCAGTACTTC. The encoded protein is CASSESGVAYEQYF.

The CDR3 region is CASSQAAEGNTIYF. For the CDR3, the DNA is TGTGCCAGCAGTCAGGCAGCAGAAGGGAACACCATATATTTT. The J gene is TRBJ1-3, the V gene TRBV27; no definite D call. Per the germline V gene, CDR1 is MNHEY and CDR2 is SMNVEV (reference sequence). This CDR3 is 14 amino acids long. The V gene lost 5 bases and the J gene lost 7 bases, with 15 bases spanning the gap.

The V and J genes are TRBV30 and TRBJ1-2; 10 nucleotides align to TRBD1. The CDR3 contains 14 residues. V gave up 0 bases and J gave up 7 bases; unmatched junction bases: 5. Germline assignment: CDR1 GTSNPN and CDR2 SVGIG (reference sequence). The chain's CDR3 is CAWSVGQGVRGYTF. The CDR3 bases are TGTGCCTGGAGTGTCGGACAGGGGGTCCGTGGCTACACCTTC.

As DNA, the CDR3 is TGTGCCAGCAGCTTCAGGGCTGAGCAGTACTTC. Its translation: CASSFRAEQYF. The chain carries TRBV5-6 and TRBJ2-7; tentatively, D is TRBD1 (5 bases). The germline V gene encodes CDR1 SGHDT and CDR2 YYEEEE. The CDR3 sequence is 11 residues long. Deletions cut 2 bases from V and 7 bases from J, with 7 bases between.

The chain has TRBV5-6 and TRBJ2-3; 9 bases agree with TRBD1. This CDR3 is built from 16 residues. The V gene end was trimmed by 3 bases and the J gene end by 6 bases; junction bases not matched to a gene: 11. Germline CDR1 reads SGHDT; CDR2 reads YYEEEE. CDR3 sequence reads: CASSYPGTGFGDTQYF. DNA for the CDR3: TGTGCCAGCAGCTATCCCGGGACAGGGTTTGGGGATACGCAGTATTTT. Filled out from reference TRBV5-6 and TRBJ2-3, the complete variable domain reads DAGVTQSPTHLIKTRGQQVTLRCSPKSGHDTVSWYQQALGQGPQFIFQYYEEEERQRGNFPDRFSGHQFPNYSSELNVNALLLGDSALYLCASSYPGTGFGDTQYFGPGTRLTVL.

The chain joins TRBV5-4 to TRBJ2-5, with D perhaps TRBD2 (7 bases). There are 14 residues in the CDR3. Germline loops: CDR1 SGHNT, CDR2 YYREEE (reference sequence). The V end lost 3 bases, the J end lost 1 base, and 10 bases lay between the germline ends. Written as DNA, the CDR3 is TGTGCCAGCAGCTACCGGGGGGCCCAAGAGACCCAGTACTTC. Protein: CASSYRGAQETQYF.

This chain joins TRBV6-6 and TRBJ1-2; a possible D gene is TRBD1 (6 bases). The CDR3 is 12 residues long. Germline CDR1 and CDR2: MNHNY and SVGAGI (reference sequence). The V and J ends lost 6 bases and 4 bases respectively, with 9 bases between them. CDR3 in DNA: TGTGCCAGCAGGACAGGACTCTATGGCTACACCTTC. This translates into CASRTGLYGYTF.

The rearrangement links TRBV7-2 to TRBJ2-2; no reliable D call. Per germline, CDR1 SGHTA and CDR2 FQGNSA. The CDR3 is 12 residues long. The ends were cut back, 5 bases at V and 4 bases at J, with 5 bases in the middle. The CDR3 DNA sequence: TGTGCCAGCAGCAAGGGCACCGGGGAGCTGTTTTTT. As protein: CASSKGTGELFF.

J is TRBJ2-7 and V is TRBV28; 11 nucleotides line up with TRBD2. Unmatched junction bases numbered 8, after V lost 3 bases and J lost 4 bases. The germline CDR1 and CDR2 sequences are MDHEN and SYDVKM. This CDR3 has 16 residues. CDR3 sequence (DNA): TGTGCCAGCAGTTTGAGTAGCGGGAGGGCCCCGTACGAGCAGTACTTC. It codes for CASSLSSGRAPYEQYF.

V gene TRBV9 combines with J gene TRBJ1-2; D call uncertain. Germline V gives CDR1 SGDLS, CDR2 YYNGEE. The CDR3 is 15 residues long. The germline V and J ends were trimmed by 1 base and 8 bases, with 18 bases remaining between them. Here the CDR3 DNA reads TGTGCCAGCAGCGTACACACCGGGCCCAAAGGCGGCTACACCTTC. This sequence encodes CASSVHTGPKGGYTF. The whole variable domain, filled in from reference TRBV9 and TRBJ1-2, reads DSGVTQTPKHLITATGQRVTLRCSPRSGDLSVYWYQQSLDQGLQFLIQYYNGEERAKGNILERFSAQQFPDLHSELNLSSLELGDSALYFCASSVHTGPKGGYTFGSGTRLTVV.

The V call is TRBV15, the J call TRBJ2-6; unclear D gene. Per germline, CDR1 LNHNV and CDR2 YYDKDF (reference sequence). The CDR3 has 15 amino acids. With 1 base removed from V and 2 bases from J, the gap between germline ends came to 6 bases. The DNA of the CDR3 is TGTGCCACCAGCAGAGGCAGAGCTGGGGCCAACGTCCTGACTTTC. Residues: CATSRGRAGANVLTF.

CDR3 residues: CASSLGTNYEQYF. The CDR3 DNA follows: TGCGCCAGCAGCTTGGGCACCAACTACGAGCAGTACTTC. J is TRBJ2-7 and V is TRBV5-1; no clear D gene. V was trimmed by 0 bases and J by 3 bases, leaving 7 bases between them. The CDR3 loop spans 13 amino acids. The V gene's germline CDR1 is SGHRS and CDR2 YFSETQ.

This clone was counted a single time. V usage is TRBV7-8 and J usage is TRBJ1-2; no reliable D call. Trimming took off 1 base at V and 2 bases at J, with 8 bases between the two ends. CDR1 SGHVS and CDR2 FQNEAQ come from the germline V gene. The CDR3 covers 14 residues. The CDR3 region has the DNA TGTGCCAGCAGCTTAGGTACGGCGAACTATGGCTACACCTTC. It yields the protein CASSLGTANYGYTF.

The CDR3 DNA reads TGTGCCAGCAGCTACCGGACAGGGGCCGACACTGAAGCTTTCTTT. Residues: CASSYRTGADTEAFF. The V gene is TRBV6-6, the J gene TRBJ1-1; 9 bases line up with TRBD1. Germline CDR1 and CDR2: MNHNY and SVGAGI (reference sequence). Losses at the gene ends were 6 bases for V and 3 bases for J; bases not matched to a gene: 8. The CDR3 consists of 15 residues.

Sample share makes this clone medium-sized. The rearrangement links TRBV11-1 to TRBJ1-3, with D uncertain. The V and J ends lost 5 bases and 0 bases respectively, with 8 bases between them. Per germline, CDR1 SGHAT and CDR2 FQDESV (reference sequence). The CDR3 sequence is 14 residues long. In DNA form, the CDR3 reads TGTGCCAGCAGCCTGAGCCTCTCTGGAAACACCATATATTTT. It encodes CASSLSLSGNTIYF.

The V call is TRBV2, the J call TRBJ1-6; maybe TRBD1 (5 bases). This CDR3 region has 13 residues. V was shortened by 5 bases and J by 8 bases, with 10 bases between the two germline ends. Germline CDR1 is SNHLY and CDR2 is FYNNEI. In DNA, the CDR3 is TGTGCCAGCAGTCCAGGGCGAGATTCACCCCTCCACTTT. As protein: CASSPGRDSPLHF.

This chain uses TRBV6-4 with TRBJ2-7; possible D gene TRBD1, 5 bases. This CDR3 contains 14 residues. The germline V gene encodes CDR1 MRHNA and CDR2 SNTAGT. V lost 5 bases, J lost 0 bases, and 11 bases lay in between. The CDR3 loop reads CASSPDTGSYEQYF. CDR3 DNA sequence: TGTGCCAGCAGTCCGGACACAGGCTCCTACGAGCAGTACTTC.

In its sample, this clone was seen once. The CDR3 is CSVLQETQYF. CDR3 bases: TGCAGCGTCCTACAAGAGACCCAGTACTTC. This chain connects TRBV29-1 to TRBJ2-5; D gene uncertain. V was cut by 6 bases and J by 2 bases, with 4 bases left in between. Germline CDR1 and CDR2: SQVTM and ANQGSEA. This CDR3 comprises 10 residues.

The chain has TRBV27 and TRBJ2-1; 7 bases are shared with TRBD2. CDR3 size: 15 residues. Germline CDR1 reads MNHEY; CDR2 reads SMNVEV (reference sequence). With V trimmed by 6 bases and J by 0 bases, 5 bases remained unmatched. DNA for the CDR3: TGTGCCAGCAGGCCCGGGAGGAGCTCCTACAATGAGCAGTTCTTC. Its translation: CASRPGRSSYNEQFF.

This clone was found once. The chain carries TRBV6-6 and TRBJ1-6; 9 nucleotides agree with TRBD1. The junction had 0 bases not matched to a gene; V was cut back by 6 bases and J by 6 bases. The CDR3 sequence is 13 residues long. The germline V gene has CDR1 MNHNY and CDR2 SVGAGI (reference sequence). CDR3 protein: CASRQGANSPLHF. Written as DNA, the CDR3 is TGTGCCAGCAGACAGGGGGCTAATTCACCCCTCCACTTT.

V and J are TRBV7-9 and TRBJ1-2, with a weak D call TRBD1 (5 bases). The V end lost 1 base, the J end lost 8 bases, and 11 bases lay between the germline ends. Germline values: CDR1 SEHNR, CDR2 FQNEAQ (reference sequence). The CDR3 is made up of 13 amino acids. The CDR3, as DNA: TGTGCCAGCAGCTTAGAGGCAGGGTCCGGCTACACCTTC. Translated: CASSLEAGSGYTF.

The chain is built from TRBV5-1 and TRBJ2-7; 8 bases line up with TRBD1. V was pared by 4 bases and J by 2 bases, with 5 bases of the junction left unmatched. The length of the CDR3 is 14 residues. CDR1 and CDR2 from the germline V gene are SGHRS and YFSETQ. CDR3 protein: CASSRDRGTYEQYF. For the CDR3, the DNA is TGCGCCAGCAGCCGTGACAGGGGTACCTACGAGCAGTACTTC.

The V call is TRBV5-4, the J call TRBJ1-4; 12 bases fit TRBD1. The V gene's germline CDR1 is SGHNT and CDR2 YYREEE (reference sequence). The CDR3 consists of 16 residues. V lost 4 bases, J lost 3 bases, and 4 bases stayed unmatched. The CDR3 sequence is CASSTGQGAPNEKLFF. The CDR3 DNA reads TGTGCCAGCAGCACGGGACAGGGGGCACCTAATGAAAAACTGTTTTTT. Combining the CDR3 with reference TRBV5-4 and TRBJ1-4 gives the whole variable domain ETGVTQSPTHLIKTRGQQVTLRCSSQSGHNTVSWYQQALGQGPQFIFQYYREEENGRGNFPPRFSGLQFPNYSSELNVNALELDDSALYLCASSTGQGAPNEKLFFGSGTQLSVL.

J is TRBJ2-3 and V is TRBV4-3, with 14 bases matching TRBD2. V was clipped by 4 bases and J by 6 bases; unmatched bases: 6. The V gene's germline CDR1 is LGHNA and CDR2 YSLEER. This CDR3 spans 16 amino acids. DNA of the CDR3: TGCGCCAGCAGCCCGACTAGCGGGGGGGGCCTGGATACGCAGTATTTT. Encoded protein: CASSPTSGGGLDTQYF.

This clone was detected only a few times. The V call is TRBV30, the J call TRBJ1-1, with D possibly TRBD1 on 5 matching bases. V was clipped by 4 bases and J by 0 bases, with 18 bases between them. The CDR3 spans 16 residues. Germline V gene data show CDR1 as GTSNPN and CDR2 as SVGIG (reference sequence). The CDR3 sequence is CAWNHRSFTLNTEAFF. The CDR3 DNA reads as TGTGCCTGGAATCACAGGAGCTTTACTCTGAACACTGAAGCTTTCTTT.

This chain joins TRBV5-1 and TRBJ2-7; 9 bases line up with TRBD1. Germline V gene data show CDR1 as SGHRS and CDR2 as YFSETQ. J lost 2 bases, V lost 4 bases, and 7 bases had no gene match. The CDR3 spans 15 residues. This CDR3 is CASSRSGTGTYEQYF. CDR3 nucleotide sequence: TGCGCCAGCAGCCGATCCGGGACAGGGACCTACGAGCAGTACTTC.

The chain uses TRBV9 and TRBJ1-1; weak D call: TRBD1 (6 bases). V lost 2 bases and J 1 base, leaving 9 bases between the germline ends. There are 14 residues in the CDR3. CDR1 and CDR2 (germline): SGDLS, YYNGEE. The CDR3 bases are TGTGCCAGCAGCGTGGACAGTAGGAACACTGAAGCTTTCTTT. Protein product: CASSVDSRNTEAFF. Full variable domain (outside the CDR3, taken from reference TRBV9 and TRBJ1-1): DSGVTQTPKHLITATGQRVTLRCSPRSGDLSVYWYQQSLDQGLQFLIQYYNGEERAKGNILERFSAQQFPDLHSELNLSSLELGDSALYFCASSVDSRNTEAFFGQGTRLTVV.

This chain links TRBV7-2 with TRBJ2-3; D ambiguous. The V end was cut by 5 bases, the J end by 3 bases, with 18 bases between. CDR3 length: 16 amino acids. The V gene's germline CDR1 is SGHTA and CDR2 FQGNSA. The CDR3 DNA reads as TGTGCCAGCAGCCCTACTGCGCTTACGAGAACAGATACGCAGTATTTT. Protein: CASSPTALTRTDTQYF.